This T cell receptor beta chain was recorded in a study of early T cells in non-severe SARS-CoV-2 infection. Study background: Bulk RNA from unsorted whole blood was sequenced; chains were unpaired.

Individual cDNA molecules received unique molecular identifiers. TCRdb fed the 5' RACE reads into MiXCR, producing one record per CDR3 protein. The sample holds tens of thousands of distinct CDR3 sequences; roughly 13% are singletons and the top ten take around 3%. In this sample, this clonotype turned up many times. As yet, its antigen is unknown. Study conclusions and caveats: Comparison of clonotypes with VDJdb favored anti-spike CD8 responses while missing private and CD4 specificities.

This TCR was sampled from an adult who was a healthcare worker with PCR-confirmed SARS-CoV-2 infection or an uninfected control (not recorded which). The sequenced material came from whole blood.

CDR3 nucleotides: TGTGCCAGCAGCTTAGCGGGAAGGGCAACTGAAGCTTTCTTT. It is translated as CASSLAGRATEAFF. V gene TRBV7-8 combines with J gene TRBJ1-1; D unresolved. The CDR3 spans 14 residues. CDR1 SGHVS and CDR2 FQNEAQ come from the germline V gene. The V end lost 0 bases, the J end lost 5 bases, and 10 bases lay between the germline ends. Full variable domain (outside the CDR3, taken from reference TRBV7-8 and TRBJ1-1): GAGVSQSPRYKVAKRGQDVALRCDPISGHVSLFWYQQALGQGPEFLTYFQNEAQLDKSGLPSDRFFAERPEGSVSTLKIQRTQQEDSAVYLCASSLAGRATEAFFGQGTRLTVV.